This T cell receptor beta chain was recorded in a study of chemoradiotherapy in HPV16-positive cancers. Study results and limitations: Candidate HPV-specific clones and E7-related TCR motifs grew in tumor during treatment. Only a couple of HPV16-positive patients supplied the functional HPV-specificity definition.

Samples were taken several times over chemoradiotherapy. On this clone: As yet, its antigen is unknown.

TCRdb's table, derived via immunoSEQ multiplex PCR, lists solely in-frame clones and lacks some. Altogether some 32,000 clones are present, 80% to 90% being singletons, with the ten largest covering approximately 3%. Deletions cut 6 bases from V and 7 bases from J, with 16 bases between. The germline CDR1 and CDR2 sequences are SNHLY and FYNNEI. CDR3 length: 15 residues. The chain is built from TRBV2 and TRBJ1-6; a weak D match, TRBD1 (5 bases). The source was blood, collected from a patient who underwent chemoradiotherapy. This TCR was sampled from a human donor with HPV-associated anogenital cancer. The CDR3 region is CASSQSGIGNSPLHF. The CDR3 DNA sequence: TGTGCCAGCAGCCAATCAGGGATTGGGAATTCACCCCTCCACTTT.